A selection of T cell receptor beta chains follows, all from one sample in a study of T cells in Graves' hyperthyroidism and ophthalmopathy. TCRdb fed the multiplex PCR reads into MiXCR, producing one record per CDR3 protein. The sample comprises 560,000 or so distinct CDR3 sequences, around 45% of which are singletons, and nearly 8.5% rests with the top ten. The sample consisted of peripheral blood or thyroid tissue (not recorded which). Source of these receptors: a woman aged 18-29 years with Graves' hyperthyroidism. The CDR3 runs from the conserved cysteine through the conserved F or W. A D gene is named only where the DNA matches it firmly. Clone size is not always given. Where it is, it says once, few, many or a class for expanded clones.

j_call: TRBJ2-7
clone_size: NA
v_call: TRBV7-3
d_call: TRBD2
cdr3_aa: CASIPATSGGDRREQYF
cdr3_nt: TGTGCCAGCATCCCGGCGACTAGCGGGGGGGACCGGCGCGAGCAGTACTTC

j_call: TRBJ1-5
clone_size: many
v_call: TRBV2
d_call: TRBD1
cdr3_aa: CASSGTGGTGGQPQHF
cdr3_nt: TGTGCCAGCAGTGGAACCGGGGGAACAGGGGGACAGCCCCAGCATTTT

j_call: TRBJ2-7
clone_size: NA
v_call: TRBV29-1
d_call: TRBD1
cdr3_aa: CSLVGDRADEQYF
cdr3_nt: TGCAGCTTAGTAGGGGACAGGGCGGACGAGCAGTACTTC

j_call: TRBJ1-6
clone_size: NA
v_call: TRBV19
d_call: NA
cdr3_aa: CASTRSRNENSPLHF
cdr3_nt: TGTGCCAGTACCAGGTCCAGGAACGAAAATTCACCCCTCCACTTT

j_call: TRBJ2-3
clone_size: NA
v_call: TRBV10-3
d_call: NA
cdr3_aa: CAISELAVNTQYF
cdr3_nt: TGTGCCATCAGTGAGTTAGCGGTAAATACGCAGTATTTT

j_call: TRBJ2-5
clone_size: few
v_call: TRBV6-6
d_call: NA
cdr3_aa: CASTEPRETQYF
cdr3_nt: TGTGCCAGCACAGAGCCCCGAGAGACCCAGTACTTC

j_call: TRBJ1-1
clone_size: NA
v_call: TRBV12-3/TRBV12-4
d_call: NA
cdr3_aa: CASSWQRTTEAFF
cdr3_nt: TGTGCCAGCAGTTGGCAGAGAACCACTGAAGCTTTCTTT

j_call: TRBJ1-2
clone_size: NA
v_call: TRBV7-9
d_call: NA
cdr3_aa: CASSLVEGSDYGYTF
cdr3_nt: TGTGCCAGCAGCTTAGTCGAGGGCTCGGACTATGGCTACACCTTC

j_call: TRBJ1-2
clone_size: NA
v_call: TRBV5-1
d_call: NA
cdr3_aa: CASSFDSYYGYTF
cdr3_nt: TGCGCCAGCAGCTTCGACAGCTACTATGGCTACACCTTC

j_call: TRBJ1-6
clone_size: NA
v_call: TRBV7-2
d_call: TRBD1
cdr3_aa: CASSPTGVHSPLHF
cdr3_nt: TGTGCCAGCAGCCCTACAGGGGTACATTCACCCCTCCACTTT

j_call: TRBJ2-2
clone_size: NA
v_call: TRBV24-1
d_call: TRBD1
cdr3_aa: CATSDFGQGAAGELFF
cdr3_nt: TGTGCCACCAGTGATTTCGGCCAGGGGGCCGCCGGGGAGCTGTTTTTT

j_call: TRBJ1-6
clone_size: many
v_call: TRBV7-9
d_call: NA
cdr3_aa: CASTLDDELNDSPLHF
cdr3_nt: TGTGCCAGCACCCTCGACGACGAGCTCAACGATTCACCCCTCCACTTT

j_call: TRBJ1-3
clone_size: NA
v_call: TRBV25-1
d_call: TRBD1
cdr3_aa: CASVGGQNSGNTIYF
cdr3_nt: TGTGCCAGCGTGGGGGGACAGAACTCTGGAAACACCATATATTTT

j_call: TRBJ2-2
clone_size: NA
v_call: TRBV7-2
d_call: NA
cdr3_aa: CASSEKTNTGELFF
cdr3_nt: TGTGCCAGCAGTGAGAAGACAAACACCGGGGAGCTGTTTTTT

j_call: TRBJ1-2
clone_size: NA
v_call: TRBV7-6
d_call: NA
cdr3_aa: CASGGGQAACGYTF
cdr3_nt: TGTGCCAGCGGTGGAGGGCAGGCGGCCTGTGGCTACACCTTC

j_call: TRBJ2-7
clone_size: NA
v_call: TRBV7-2
d_call: TRBD2
cdr3_aa: CASSPGLEGYEQYF
cdr3_nt: TGTGCCAGCTCGCCGGGACTAGAGGGTTACGAGCAGTACTTC

j_call: TRBJ1-4
clone_size: once
v_call: TRBV10-3
d_call: NA
cdr3_aa: CATSSQTGDEKLFF
cdr3_nt: TGTGCCACCTCCTCCCAGACAGGAGATGAAAAACTGTTTTTT